A single sample is the source of the 28 T cell receptor beta chains below, sequenced in a study of beta chain features in type 1 diabetes. cDNA synthesis used the whole RNA isolate, giving expressed TCRB sequences. Using immunoSEQ multiplex PCR, the repertoire was profiled, and TCRdb retains in-frame clones only, with some absent. The repertoire has about 240,000 clones, 25% to 35% of them found once; the top ten carry roughly 4%. Sequenced sample: central memory CD4+ T cells from blood. All receptors derive from a man aged 25 to 45 in good health.

The V call is TRBV6-5, the J call TRBJ2-1, with a possible D match to TRBD2 (6 bases). The CDR3 length is 15 residues. V lost 6 bases and J lost 3, with 15 bases in between. The germline CDR1 and CDR2 sequences are MNHEY and SVGAGI. CDR3 loop: CASSLAGSNYNEQFF. CDR3 DNA sequence: TGTGCCAGCAGCCTTGCGGGGAGCAACTACAATGAGCAGTTCTTC.

This clone turned up a few times. The chain is built from TRBV6-5 and TRBJ2-1; D could derive from TRBD1 or TRBD2 (6 bases each). Germline CDR1 MNHEY, CDR2 SVGAGI. The V and J ends lost 6 bases and 11 bases respectively, with 20 bases between them. There are 14 residues in the CDR3. The CDR3 DNA reads TGTGCCAGCAGGCTAAGGGGGGATAGAGCGAAGCAGTTCTTC. Translating it yields CASRLRGDRAKQFF.

The chain couples TRBV29-1 to TRBJ2-1; 10 nucleotides align to TRBD1. The V and J ends lost 8 bases and 4 bases, in that order; junction bases with no gene match: 11. Germline CDR1 and CDR2: SQVTM and ANQGSEA. This CDR3 is 15 amino acids long. The CDR3 DNA follows: TGCAGCACCCCGGGAGGGGGACAGGGGTACAATGAGCAGTTCTTC. Its translation is CSTPGGGQGYNEQFF.

The rearrangement uses TRBV6-1 and TRBJ2-7; D might be TRBD2 (6 bases). V was pared by 6 bases and J by 3 bases, with 9 bases between. Germline CDR1 is MNHNS and CDR2 is SASEGT. This CDR3 contains 12 residues. The CDR3 DNA reads TGTGCCAGCAGCCGGAGGGACTACGAGCAGTACTTC. Its translation is CASSRRDYEQYF.

The chain is built from TRBV29-1 and TRBJ2-5; D might be TRBD1 or TRBD2, each matching 5 bases. Germline lookup yields CDR1 SQVTM and CDR2 ANQGSEA. The V end was cut by 7 bases, the J end by 5 bases, with 14 bases between. The CDR3 covers 12 residues. The CDR3 loop reads CSATGTGETQYF. The CDR3 DNA reads as TGCAGCGCCACCGGGACGGGGGAGACCCAGTACTTC.

CDR3 sequence reads: CAISVTANNEQFF. CDR3 in DNA: TGTGCCATCAGTGTCACAGCCAACAATGAGCAGTTCTTC. This chain connects TRBV10-3 to TRBJ2-1; no firm D call. V gave up 4 bases and J gave up 5 bases, with 9 bases separating them. The CDR3 runs 13 residues. Germline lookup yields CDR1 ENHRY and CDR2 SYGVKD.

This clone was seen just once. The chain couples TRBV5-4 to TRBJ1-2; TRBD1 is a possible D gene (5 bases). Germline V CDR1 and CDR2: SGHNT, YYREEE (reference sequence). The ends were cut back, 0 bases at V and 8 bases at J, with 14 bases in the middle. This CDR3 spans 14 amino acids. This CDR3 is CASSLESQGWGYTF. The CDR3 coding sequence is TGTGCCAGCAGCTTGGAGTCCCAGGGATGGGGCTACACCTTC.

The V and J genes are TRBV30 and TRBJ2-3, with D maybe TRBD1 (5 bases). V was cut by 2 bases and J by 4 bases, with 19 bases left in between. The CDR3 contains 16 residues. CDR1 and CDR2 (germline): GTSNPN, SVGIG (reference sequence). CDR3 nucleotide sequence: TGTGCCTGGAGTCACCTCCTCCGCACAGGCCCAGATACGCAGTATTTT. This translates into CAWSHLLRTGPDTQYF.

The rearrangement joins TRBV28 to TRBJ2-7; possible D gene TRBD2, 5 bases. V was trimmed by 4 bases and J by 2 bases, leaving 15 bases between them. From germline, CDR1 is MDHEN and CDR2 SYDVKM. This CDR3 is 15 amino acids long. The CDR3 DNA is TGTGCCAGCAGTTCTGGCGGGCAGACCGCCTACGAGCAGTACTTC. Amino acid sequence: CASSSGGQTAYEQYF.

This clone was seen only a few times. The same CDR3 can be traced to other DNA sequences in this sample. The chain has TRBV28 and TRBJ2-7; tentative D call: TRBD2 (6 bases). The germline CDR1 and CDR2 sequences are MDHEN and SYDVKM. The CDR3 extends over 15 amino acids. V was trimmed by 2 bases and J by 3 bases, leaving 14 bases between them. The CDR3 protein is CASSLPGTGSYEQYF. CDR3 nucleotide sequence: TGTGCCAGCAGTTTACCCGGGACTGGCAGCTACGAGCAGTACTTC.

This clone has just a few counts. This sequence joins TRBV10-3 and TRBJ1-1; 7 bases are shared with TRBD1. The CDR3 has 17 residues. Looked up from germline, CDR1 is ENHRY and CDR2 is SYGVKD. V lost 4 bases, J lost 0 bases, and 11 bases stayed unmatched. The CDR3 sequence is CAISGRQGNAVNTEAFF. DNA for the CDR3: TGTGCCATCAGTGGGAGACAGGGAAACGCGGTGAACACTGAAGCTTTCTTT.

This clone was picked up many times. Within the sample, other DNA sequences also encode this same CDR3. The chain recombines TRBV7-2 with TRBJ2-3; D is ambiguous. The CDR3 has 12 residues. Germline CDR1 and CDR2: SGHTA and FQGNSA. V lost 2 bases and J 6 bases, leaving 6 bases between the germline ends. The CDR3 DNA follows: TGTGCCAGCAGCTTAAGGGCGGATACGCAGTATTTT. As protein: CASSLRADTQYF.

Note on this clone: This specimen includes other DNA sequences encoding the same CDR3. The rearrangement links TRBV2 to TRBJ2-5; no firm D call. The V end was cut by 3 bases, the J end by 5 bases, with 4 bases between. CDR3 length: 11 residues. Germline V gene lookup returns CDR1 SNHLY and CDR2 FYNNEI. Written as DNA, the CDR3 is TGTGCCAGCAGTGAGGAGGAGACCCAGTACTTC. The encoded protein is CASSEEETQYF.

The chain recombines TRBV18 with TRBJ2-2; no clear D. Germline loops: CDR1 KGHSH, CDR2 LQKENI. This CDR3 has 12 amino acids. Trimming shortened V by 5 bases and J by 7 bases, and 8 bases separated the two germline ends. The CDR3 DNA sequence: TGTGCCAGCTCATATACCGACGGGGAGCTGTTTTTT. It specifies CASSYTDGELFF.

The CDR3 DNA reads as TGTGCCAGCAGCGAACTCCTAAGGACTAGCAGGGACGAGCAGTACTTC. Residues: CASSELLRTSRDEQYF. V gene TRBV7-2 combines with J gene TRBJ2-7; TRBD2 aligns across 8 bases. Germline values: CDR1 SGHTA, CDR2 FQGNSA. The CDR3 is made up of 16 amino acids. Losses at the gene ends were 5 bases for V and 5 bases for J; bases not matched to a gene: 14.

The chain carries TRBV18 and TRBJ1-1, with unresolved D. V was cut by 2 bases and J by 4 bases, with 8 bases left in between. This CDR3 comprises 13 residues. CDR1 is KGHSH and CDR2 is LQKENI in the germline V gene. DNA of the CDR3: TGTGCCAGCTCACCAACAGCTGTCACTGAAGCTTTCTTT. It yields the protein CASSPTAVTEAFF.

The sample holds a few counts of this clone. The V call is TRBV6-5, the J call TRBJ2-1, with 9 bases that match TRBD1. With 5 bases clipped from V and 8 bases from J, the junction kept 10 bases outside the gene matches. Per germline, CDR1 MNHEY and CDR2 SVGAGI. This CDR3 is built from 15 residues. The CDR3 region has the DNA TGTGCCAGCAGTCGTAAACCCACAGGGGGCCATGAGCAGTTCTTC. This gives the protein CASSRKPTGGHEQFF.

Only a few counts were recorded for this clone. The rearrangement links TRBV10-3 to TRBJ2-1; D is unresolved. The germline V gene has CDR1 ENHRY and CDR2 SYGVKD. This CDR3 contains 14 residues. Trimming took off 3 bases at V and 6 bases at J, with 12 bases between the two ends. In DNA form, the CDR3 reads TGTGCCATCAGTGATTCGATCTTGGTCAATGAGCAGTTCTTC. Protein sequence: CAISDSILVNEQFF.

The chain combines TRBV29-1 with TRBJ2-2; TRBD2 matches 7 bases. The CDR3 extends over 13 amino acids. In germline, CDR1 is SQVTM, CDR2 ANQGSEA. Germline trimming cut 6 bases from V and 7 bases from J; bases unmatched to any gene: 8. The CDR3 DNA reads as TGCAGCGTGCAGGTTTCGGGGGGCGGGGAGCTGTTTTTT. This encodes CSVQVSGGGELFF.

The chain has TRBV7-2 and TRBJ2-5; the D gene is possibly TRBD2 (5 bases). Per germline, CDR1 SGHTA and CDR2 FQGNSA. The CDR3 runs to 13 residues. The ends were cut back, 6 bases at V and 5 bases at J, with 13 bases in the middle. In DNA, the CDR3 is TGTGCCAGCAGTCGGAGCGGAAGCGAGACCCAGTACTTC. Its translation is CASSRSGSETQYF.

This clone has just a few counts. The CDR3 coding sequence is TGCGCCAGCAGTGTCCAGAGGGGCGGAGGGAATGAGCAGTTCTTC. Encoded protein: CASSVQRGGGNEQFF. The genes are TRBV10-2 and TRBJ2-1, with D maybe TRBD2 (6 bases). This CDR3 comprises 15 residues. Trimming pared 4 bases from V and 7 bases from J, leaving 17 bases between. CDR1 is WSHSY and CDR2 is SAAADI in the germline V gene.

This clone has a count of ten or more. J is TRBJ2-3 and V is TRBV6-6, with a tentative D call TRBD1 (7 bases). Germline-derived CDR1 and CDR2 are MNHNY and SVGAGI (reference sequence). V shed 5 bases and J shed 6 bases, with 18 bases lying between them. CDR3 size: 15 residues. This chain's CDR3 is CASSTEGAGMDTQYF. CDR3 bases: TGTGCCAGCAGTACGGAGGGGGCGGGAATGGATACGCAGTATTTT.

In the case of this clone: Other DNA sequences in this specimen translate into the identical CDR3. J is TRBJ2-5 and V is TRBV18, with 8 bases matching TRBD2. The CDR3 is 15 residues long. The J segment lost 1 base and the V segment lost 1 base, leaving 2 bases of the junction unmatched. CDR1 is KGHSH, CDR2 LQKENI, per germline. Written as DNA, the CDR3 is TGTGCCAGCTCACCACTCGCGGGGGGCCAAGAGACCCAGTACTTC. This sequence encodes CASSPLAGGQETQYF.

In its sample, this clone was seen a few times. The gene calls are TRBV6-6 and TRBJ2-7, with 7 nucleotides matching TRBD2. This CDR3 region has 15 residues. The junction had 11 bases not matched to a gene; V was cut back by 3 bases and J by 6 bases. Per germline, CDR1 MNHNY and CDR2 SVGAGI (reference sequence). CDR3 in DNA: TGTGCCAGCAGTTATGGCTCGGCGGGAGAGGGCGAGCAGTACTTC. This encodes CASSYGSAGEGEQYF.

This clone was found a few times. The chain combines TRBV6-1 with TRBJ2-1, with D tentatively TRBD1 or TRBD2 (5 bases each). This CDR3 is 12 amino acids long. Trimming stripped 5 bases from V and 8 bases from J, with 10 bases between. From germline, CDR1 is MNHNS and CDR2 SASEGT. The CDR3 sequence is CASSRLGDEQFF. The CDR3 DNA reads TGTGCCAGCAGTCGCCTGGGGGATGAGCAGTTCTTC.

Points on this clone: Other DNA sequences in the same sample also yield this CDR3. V gene TRBV29-1 combines with J gene TRBJ2-5; no firm D call. The germline CDR1 and CDR2 sequences are SQVTM and ANQGSEA. With 4 bases removed from V and 5 bases from J, the gap between germline ends came to 11 bases. The CDR3 has 12 amino acids. CDR3 loop: CSVVLGGETQYF. CDR3 nucleotides: TGCAGCGTTGTCCTGGGTGGGGAGACCCAGTACTTC.

The V call is TRBV7-2, the J call TRBJ2-5; D is unresolved. Trimming cost V 1 base and J 6 bases, with 9 bases left between them. The V gene's germline CDR1 is SGHTA and CDR2 FQGNSA. This CDR3 is built from 13 residues. The CDR3 region has the DNA TGTGCCAGCAGCTTAGGGGATCTTAAGACCCAGTACTTC. Protein sequence: CASSLGDLKTQYF.

The chain links TRBV14 to TRBJ1-1; D call uncertain. Germline loops: CDR1 SGHDN, CDR2 FVKESK. This CDR3 comprises 13 residues. The V gene lost 0 bases and the J gene lost 5 bases, with 7 bases spanning the gap. The CDR3 here is CASSQDSGTEAFF. The CDR3 DNA follows: TGTGCCAGCAGCCAAGATTCGGGGACTGAAGCTTTCTTT. The variable domain in full, completed from reference TRBV14 and TRBJ1-1, reads EAGVTQFPSHSVIEKGQTVTLRCDPISGHDNLYWYRRVMGKEIKFLLHFVKESKQDESGMPNNRFLAERTGGTYSTLKVQPAELEDSGVYFCASSQDSGTEAFFGQGTRLTVV.